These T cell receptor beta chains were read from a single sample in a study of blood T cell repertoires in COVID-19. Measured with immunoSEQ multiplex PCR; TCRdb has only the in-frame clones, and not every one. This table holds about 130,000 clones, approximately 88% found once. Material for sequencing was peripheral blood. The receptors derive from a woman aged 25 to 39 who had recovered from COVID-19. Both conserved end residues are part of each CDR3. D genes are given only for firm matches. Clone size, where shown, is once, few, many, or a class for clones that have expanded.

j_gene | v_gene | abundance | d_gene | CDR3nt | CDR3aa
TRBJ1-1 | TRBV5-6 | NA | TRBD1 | TGTGCCAGCAGCTTCTCAGCCGGGACAGTGAACACTGAAGCTTTCTTT | CASSFSAGTVNTEAFF
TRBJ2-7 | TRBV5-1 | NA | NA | TGCGCCAGCAGCCCGGGTCCCGGGACACGGGGCGAGCAGTACTTC | CASSPGPGTRGEQYF
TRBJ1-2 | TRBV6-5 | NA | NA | TGTGCCAGCAGTTACTCTGCGGGTGATTATGGCTACACCTTC | CASSYSAGDYGYTF
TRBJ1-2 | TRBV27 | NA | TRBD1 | TGTGCCAGCAGTCGGACAGGGGCTAATGGCTACACCTTC | CASSRTGANGYTF
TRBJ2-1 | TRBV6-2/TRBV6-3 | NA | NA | TGTGCCAGCAGTTACGCGGCGGGGCCTAGCAATGAGCAGTTCTTC | CASSYAAGPSNEQFF
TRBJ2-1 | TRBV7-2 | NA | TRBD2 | TGTGCCAGCAGCTTAGGTCTCCTGGCGGGAGGGTTAAATGAGCAGTTCTTC | CASSLGLLAGGLNEQFF
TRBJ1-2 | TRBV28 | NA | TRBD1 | TGTGCCAGCAGTTTAACCGGGACAGGGGGTTATGGCTACACCTTC | CASSLTGTGGYGYTF
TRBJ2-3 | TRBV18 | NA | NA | TGTGCCACCAAAGGTGGGGACTTTTCCACAGATACGCAGTATTTT | CATKGGDFSTDTQYF
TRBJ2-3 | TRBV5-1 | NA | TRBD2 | TGCGCCAGCAGCTTGACCGGGACTAGGTACACAGATACGCAGTATTTT | CASSLTGTRYTDTQYF
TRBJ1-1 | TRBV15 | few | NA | TGTGCCACCACCCCTCGACAGCTGAACACTGAAGCTTTCTTT | CATTPRQLNTEAFF
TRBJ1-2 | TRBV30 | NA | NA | TGTGCCTGGAGTGCTCAGGGTGGCTATGGCTACACCTTC | CAWSAQGGYGYTF
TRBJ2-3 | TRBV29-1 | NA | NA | TGCAGCGTTGAAGATTTAGGCGGTGAGAAAAGGGATACGCAGTATTTT | CSVEDLGGEKRDTQYF
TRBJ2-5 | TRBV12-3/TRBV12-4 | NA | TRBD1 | TGTGCCAGCACCTCCGAAGACAGGGTAACCCAGTACTTC | CASTSEDRVTQYF
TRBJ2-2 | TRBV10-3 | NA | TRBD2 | TGTGCCATCAGTGCTAGCGGGGGGGCAAGCACCGGGGAGCTGTTTTTT | CAISASGGASTGELFF
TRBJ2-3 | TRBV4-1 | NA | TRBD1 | TGCGCCAGCAGCCAAGGGGACAGGGAGGGAGATACGCAGTATTTT | CASSQGDREGDTQYF
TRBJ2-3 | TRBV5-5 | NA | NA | TGTGCCAGCAGCTACAGGGTCGATACGCAGTATTTT | CASSYRVDTQYF
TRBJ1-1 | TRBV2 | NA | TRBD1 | TGTGCCAGCAGTGAGCGGTCTTCGGGACAGATCTGG | CASSERSSGQIW
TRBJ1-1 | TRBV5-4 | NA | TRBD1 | TGTGCCAGCAGCCGGGGACAGGGAATCCGAAACACTGAAGCTTTCTTT | CASSRGQGIRNTEAFF
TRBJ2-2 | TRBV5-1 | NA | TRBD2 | TGCGCCAGCAGCTCGACAGGCGTTATTAGCGGGGTCGACACCGGGGAGCTGTTTTTT | CASSSTGVISGVDTGELFF
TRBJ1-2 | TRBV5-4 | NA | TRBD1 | TGTGCCAGCAGCTTAGAGGGGGCCCAAGGCTACACCTTC | CASSLEGAQGYTF
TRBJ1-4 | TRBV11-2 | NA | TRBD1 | TGTGCCAGCAGCTTCCAGGGGGCAACTAATGAAAAACTGTTTTTT | CASSFQGATNEKLFF
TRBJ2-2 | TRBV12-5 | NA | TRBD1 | TGTGCTAGCGGGACAGGGAACACCGGGGAGCTGTTTTTT | CASGTGNTGELFF
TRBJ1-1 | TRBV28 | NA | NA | TGTGCCAGCACGGTATACGCGGGAGGGAACACTGAAGCTTTCTTT | CASTVYAGGNTEAFF
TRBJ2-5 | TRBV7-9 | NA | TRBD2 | TGTGCCAGCAGCTCCGGACTAGCGGGAGGACAAGAGACCCAGTACTTC | CASSSGLAGGQETQYF
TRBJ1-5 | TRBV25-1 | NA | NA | TGTGCCAGCAGTGAATTGGGGGGAGGGGGCAATCAGCCCCAGCATTTT | CASSELGGGGNQPQHF
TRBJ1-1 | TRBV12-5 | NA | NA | TGTGCTAGTGGTTTGTCTAGGAACACTGAAGCTTTCTTT | CASGLSRNTEAFF
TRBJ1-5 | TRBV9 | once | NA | TGTGCCAGCAGTGGGGTGGCGGGGCCCCAGCATTTT | CASSGVAGPQHF
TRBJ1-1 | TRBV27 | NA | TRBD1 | TGTGCCAGCAGTTTCAACAGGGGATACACTGAAGCTTTCTTT | CASSFNRGYTEAFF
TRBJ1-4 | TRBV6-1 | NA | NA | TGTGCCAGCAGTTCCTACAGGGCCGGGAATGAAAAACTGTTTTTT | CASSSYRAGNEKLFF
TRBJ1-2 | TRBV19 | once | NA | TGTGCCAGTAGTATGGCAGGGTCTCAAGGTGGCTACACCTTC | CASSMAGSQGGYTF
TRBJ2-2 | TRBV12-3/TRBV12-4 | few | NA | TGTGCCAGCAGTTTCAGGGGAACCGGGGAGCTGTTTTTT | CASSFRGTGELFF
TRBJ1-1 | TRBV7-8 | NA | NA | TGTGCCAGCAGCTCGCACTGGAGAATGAACACTGAAGCTTTCTTT | CASSSHWRMNTEAFF
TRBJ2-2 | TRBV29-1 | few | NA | TGCAGCGCAGGGGTAGTAAACACCGGGGAGCTGTTTTTT | CSAGVVNTGELFF
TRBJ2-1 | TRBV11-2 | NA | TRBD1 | TGTGCCAGCAGCTTCATTACAGGGGAATACGATGAGCAGTTCTTC | CASSFITGEYDEQFF
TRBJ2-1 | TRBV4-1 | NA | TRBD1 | TGCGCCAGCAGCCAAACAGGACAGGGGTACAATGAGCAGTTCTTC | CASSQTGQGYNEQFF
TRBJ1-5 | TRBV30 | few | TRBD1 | TGTGCCTGGGAAGGACAGGGGGGAAGGCAGCCCCAGCATTTT | CAWEGQGGRQPQHF
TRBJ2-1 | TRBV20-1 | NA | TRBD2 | TGCAGTGCTAGTTGGAGCGGGAGGGCACGGCGCAATGAGCAGTTCTTC | CSASWSGRARRNEQFF
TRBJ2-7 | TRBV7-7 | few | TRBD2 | TGTGCTAGCAGCTTAAAACCGGGACTAGCTTCCGAGCAGTACTTC | CASSLKPGLASEQYF
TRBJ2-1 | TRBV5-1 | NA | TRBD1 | TGCGCCAGCAGCTTCGCGACAGGGAAACCTGAGCAGTTCTTC | CASSFATGKPEQFF
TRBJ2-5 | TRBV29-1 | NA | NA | TGCAGCGTTGAATTAGGGGAACAAGAGACCCAGTACTTC | CSVELGEQETQYF
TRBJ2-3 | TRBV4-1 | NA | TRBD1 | TGCGCCAGCAGCCAAGTAGGGGGCTTTGCGACCACAGATACGCAGTATTTT | CASSQVGGFATTDTQYF
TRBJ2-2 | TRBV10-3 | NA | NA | TGTGCCATCAGTGAGCACGGGGGGAACACCGGGGAGCTGTTTTTT | CAISEHGGNTGELFF